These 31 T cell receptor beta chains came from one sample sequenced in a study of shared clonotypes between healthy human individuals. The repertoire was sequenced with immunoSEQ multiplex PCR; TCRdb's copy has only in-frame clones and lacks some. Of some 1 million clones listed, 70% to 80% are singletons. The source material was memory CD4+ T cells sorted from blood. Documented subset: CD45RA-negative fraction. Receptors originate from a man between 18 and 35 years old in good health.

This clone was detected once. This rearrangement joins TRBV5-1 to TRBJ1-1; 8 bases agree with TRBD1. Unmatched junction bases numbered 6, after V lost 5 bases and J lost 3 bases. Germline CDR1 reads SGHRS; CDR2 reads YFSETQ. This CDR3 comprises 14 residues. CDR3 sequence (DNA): TGCGCCAGCAGACGGGGACAGGCGGACACTGAAGCTTTCTTT. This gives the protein CASRRGQADTEAFF.

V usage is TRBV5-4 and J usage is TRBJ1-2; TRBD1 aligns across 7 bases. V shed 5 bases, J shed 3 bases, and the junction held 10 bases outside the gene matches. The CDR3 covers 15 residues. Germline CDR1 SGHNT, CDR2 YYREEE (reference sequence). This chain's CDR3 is CASRTDQGDYYGYTF. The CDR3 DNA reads TGTGCCAGCAGGACTGATCAGGGGGACTACTATGGCTACACCTTC. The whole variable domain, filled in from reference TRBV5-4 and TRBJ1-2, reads ETGVTQSPTHLIKTRGQQVTLRCSSQSGHNTVSWYQQALGQGPQFIFQYYREEENGRGNFPPRFSGLQFPNYSSELNVNALELDDSALYLCASRTDQGDYYGYTFGSGTRLTVV.

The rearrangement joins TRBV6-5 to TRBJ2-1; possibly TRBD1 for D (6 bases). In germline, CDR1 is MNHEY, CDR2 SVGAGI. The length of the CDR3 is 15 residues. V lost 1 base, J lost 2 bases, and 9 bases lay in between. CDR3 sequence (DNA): TGTGCCAGCAGTTACTGGGCAGGGGCCTACAATGAGCAGTTCTTC. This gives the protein CASSYWAGAYNEQFF.

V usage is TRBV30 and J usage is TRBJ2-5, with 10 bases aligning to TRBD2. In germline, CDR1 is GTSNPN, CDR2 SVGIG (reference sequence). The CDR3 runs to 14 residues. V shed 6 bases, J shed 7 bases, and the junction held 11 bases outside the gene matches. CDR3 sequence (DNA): TGTGCCTGTGCTAGCGGGAGCCTCCCTGGGACCCAGTACTTC. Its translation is CACASGSLPGTQYF.

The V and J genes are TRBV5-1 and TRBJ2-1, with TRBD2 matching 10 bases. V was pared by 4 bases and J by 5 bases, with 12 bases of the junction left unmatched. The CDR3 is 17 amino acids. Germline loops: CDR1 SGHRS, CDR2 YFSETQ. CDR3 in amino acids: CASSGSLRLAGDNEQFF. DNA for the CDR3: TGCGCCAGCAGCGGGTCCCTCCGACTAGCGGGTGACAATGAGCAGTTCTTC.

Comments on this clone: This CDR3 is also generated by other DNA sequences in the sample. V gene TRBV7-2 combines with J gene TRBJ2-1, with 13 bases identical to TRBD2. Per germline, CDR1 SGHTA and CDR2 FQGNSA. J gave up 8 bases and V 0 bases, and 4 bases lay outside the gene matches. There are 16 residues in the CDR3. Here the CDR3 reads CASSLAGLAGVHEQFF. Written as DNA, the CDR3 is TGTGCCAGCAGCTTAGCCGGACTAGCGGGAGTACATGAGCAGTTCTTC.

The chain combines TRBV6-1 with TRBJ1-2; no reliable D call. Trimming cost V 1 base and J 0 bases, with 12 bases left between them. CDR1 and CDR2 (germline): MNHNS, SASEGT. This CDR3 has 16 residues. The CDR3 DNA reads TGTGCCAGCAGTGAAGGTGGAGGAGCCTCTAACTATGGCTACACCTTC. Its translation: CASSEGGGASNYGYTF.

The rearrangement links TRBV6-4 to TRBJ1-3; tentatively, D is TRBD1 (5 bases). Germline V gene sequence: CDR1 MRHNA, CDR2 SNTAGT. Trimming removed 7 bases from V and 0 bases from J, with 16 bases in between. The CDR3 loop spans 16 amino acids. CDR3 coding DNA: TGTGCCAGCAATTCCGGGGCGCCGAGCTCTGGAAACACCATATATTTT. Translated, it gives CASNSGAPSSGNTIYF.

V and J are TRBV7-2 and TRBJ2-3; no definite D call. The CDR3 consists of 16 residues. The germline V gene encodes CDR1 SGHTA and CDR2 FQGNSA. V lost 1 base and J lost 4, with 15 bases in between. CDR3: CASSLGVRASSDTQYF. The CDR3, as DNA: TGTGCCAGCAGCTTAGGAGTTAGAGCGTCGTCAGATACGCAGTATTTT.

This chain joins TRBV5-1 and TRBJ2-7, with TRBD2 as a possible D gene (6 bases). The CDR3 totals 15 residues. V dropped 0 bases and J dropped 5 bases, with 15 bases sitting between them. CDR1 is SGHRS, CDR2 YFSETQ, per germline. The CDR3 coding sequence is TGCGCCAGCAGCTTGGACGGAGGGAAACGGGACGAGCAGTACTTC. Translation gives CASSLDGGKRDEQYF.

CDR3 bases: TGCAGCGCCCTTAGAGGAATGGATACGCAGTATTTT. This sequence encodes CSALRGMDTQYF. V is TRBV29-1 and J is TRBJ2-3, with D hard to call. V lost 7 bases to trimming and J lost 6 bases, with 14 bases between them. The CDR3 extends over 12 amino acids. CDR1 and CDR2 (germline): SQVTM, ANQGSEA.

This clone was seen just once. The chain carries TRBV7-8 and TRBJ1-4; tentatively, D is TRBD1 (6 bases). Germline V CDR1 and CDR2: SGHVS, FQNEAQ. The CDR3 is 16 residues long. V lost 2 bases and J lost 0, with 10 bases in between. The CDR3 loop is CASSLFRGATNEKLFF. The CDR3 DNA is TGTGCCAGCAGCTTATTCAGGGGAGCAACTAATGAAAAACTGTTTTTT.

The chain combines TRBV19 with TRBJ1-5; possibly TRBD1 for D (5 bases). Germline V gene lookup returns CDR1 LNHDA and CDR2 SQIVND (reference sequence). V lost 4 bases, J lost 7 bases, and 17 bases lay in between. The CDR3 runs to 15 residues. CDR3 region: CASSTAGALGQPQHF. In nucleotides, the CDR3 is TGTGCCAGTAGTACGGCCGGGGCCCTAGGACAGCCCCAGCATTTT.

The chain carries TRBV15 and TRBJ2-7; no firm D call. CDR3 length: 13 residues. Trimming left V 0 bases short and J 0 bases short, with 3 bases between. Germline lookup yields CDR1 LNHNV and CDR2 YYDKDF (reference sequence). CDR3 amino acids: CATSRDDSYEQYF. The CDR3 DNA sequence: TGTGCCACCAGCAGAGATGACTCCTACGAGCAGTACTTC.

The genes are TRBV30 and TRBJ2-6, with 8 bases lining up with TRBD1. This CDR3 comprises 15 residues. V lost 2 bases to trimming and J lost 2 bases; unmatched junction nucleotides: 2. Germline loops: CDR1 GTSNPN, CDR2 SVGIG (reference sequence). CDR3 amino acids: CAWSNRGAGANVLTF. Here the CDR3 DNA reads TGTGCCTGGAGTAACAGGGGGGCTGGGGCCAACGTCCTGACTTTC.

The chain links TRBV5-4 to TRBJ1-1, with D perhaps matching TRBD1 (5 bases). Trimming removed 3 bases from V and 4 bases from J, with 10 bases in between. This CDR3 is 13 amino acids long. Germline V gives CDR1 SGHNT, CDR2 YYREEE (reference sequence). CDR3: CASSSGLGTEAFF. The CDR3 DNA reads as TGTGCCAGCAGCTCAGGGCTCGGCACTGAAGCTTTCTTT.

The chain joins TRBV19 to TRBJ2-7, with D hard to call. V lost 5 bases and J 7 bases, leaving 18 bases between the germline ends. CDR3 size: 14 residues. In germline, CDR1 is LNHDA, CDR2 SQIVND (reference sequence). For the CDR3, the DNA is TGTGCCAGTAGTTCCACCCCGGGTATACGGGAGCAGTACTTC. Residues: CASSSTPGIREQYF.

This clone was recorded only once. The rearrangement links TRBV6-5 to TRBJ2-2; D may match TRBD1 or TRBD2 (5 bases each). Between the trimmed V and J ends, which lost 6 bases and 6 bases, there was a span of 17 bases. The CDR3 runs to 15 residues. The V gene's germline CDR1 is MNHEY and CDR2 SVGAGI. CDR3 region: CASSRDPMGPGELFF. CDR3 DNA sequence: TGTGCCAGCAGCCGGGACCCTATGGGTCCCGGGGAGCTGTTTTTT.

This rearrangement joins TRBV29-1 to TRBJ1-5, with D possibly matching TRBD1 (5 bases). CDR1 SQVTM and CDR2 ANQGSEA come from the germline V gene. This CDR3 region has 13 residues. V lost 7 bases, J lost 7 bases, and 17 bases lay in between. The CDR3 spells CSAWDGVGQPQHF. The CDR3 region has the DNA TGCAGCGCCTGGGACGGGGTTGGGCAGCCCCAGCATTTT. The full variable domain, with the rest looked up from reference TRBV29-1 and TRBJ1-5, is SAVISQKPSRDICQRGTSLTIQCQVDSQVTMMFWYRQQPGQSLTLIATANQGSEATYESGFVIDKFPISRPNLTFSTLTVSNMSPEDSSIYLCSAWDGVGQPQHFGDGTRLSIL.

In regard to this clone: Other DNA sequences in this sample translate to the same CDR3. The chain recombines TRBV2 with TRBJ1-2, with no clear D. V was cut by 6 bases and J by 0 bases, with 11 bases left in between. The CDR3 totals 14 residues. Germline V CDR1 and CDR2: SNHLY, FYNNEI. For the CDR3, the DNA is TGTGCCAGCAGCCAGGACGGAACTAACTATGGCTACACCTTC. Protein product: CASSQDGTNYGYTF.

DNA for the CDR3: TGTGCCAGCAGACGTACAGGGGGGATGACAGATACGCAGTATTTT. Its translation is CASRRTGGMTDTQYF. This sequence joins TRBV6-5 and TRBJ2-3, with 8 bases lining up with TRBD1. This CDR3 spans 15 amino acids. V dropped 6 bases and J dropped 3; count of bases not matched to a gene: 8. The germline V gene encodes CDR1 MNHEY and CDR2 SVGAGI.

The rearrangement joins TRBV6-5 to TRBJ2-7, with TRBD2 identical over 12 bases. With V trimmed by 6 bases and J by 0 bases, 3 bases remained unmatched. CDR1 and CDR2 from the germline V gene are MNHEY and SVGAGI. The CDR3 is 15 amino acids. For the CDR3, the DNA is TGTGCCAGCAGCTCGACTAGCGGGAGCTCCTACGAGCAGTACTTC. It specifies CASSSTSGSSYEQYF.

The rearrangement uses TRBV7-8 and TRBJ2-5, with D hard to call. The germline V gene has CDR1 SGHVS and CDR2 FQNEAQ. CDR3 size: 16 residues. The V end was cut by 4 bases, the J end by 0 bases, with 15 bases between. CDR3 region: CASSSPDQQYQETQYF. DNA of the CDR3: TGTGCCAGCAGCTCCCCCGACCAACAGTACCAAGAGACCCAGTACTTC. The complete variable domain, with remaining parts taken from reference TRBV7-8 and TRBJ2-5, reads GAGVSQSPRYKVAKRGQDVALRCDPISGHVSLFWYQQALGQGPEFLTYFQNEAQLDKSGLPSDRFFAERPEGSVSTLKIQRTQQEDSAVYLCASSSPDQQYQETQYFGPGTRLLVL.

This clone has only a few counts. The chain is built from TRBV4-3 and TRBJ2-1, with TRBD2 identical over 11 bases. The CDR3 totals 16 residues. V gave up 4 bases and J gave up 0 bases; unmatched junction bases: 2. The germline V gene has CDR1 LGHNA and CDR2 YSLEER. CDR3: CASSLLAGGSYNEQFF. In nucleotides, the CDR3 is TGCGCCAGCAGCCTCCTAGCGGGGGGCTCCTACAATGAGCAGTTCTTC.

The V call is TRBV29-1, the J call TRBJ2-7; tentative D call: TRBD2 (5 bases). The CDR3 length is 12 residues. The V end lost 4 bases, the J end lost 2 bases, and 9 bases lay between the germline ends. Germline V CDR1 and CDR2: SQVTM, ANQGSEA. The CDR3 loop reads CSVVASTYEQYF. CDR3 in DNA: TGCAGCGTTGTAGCGTCTACCTACGAGCAGTACTTC.

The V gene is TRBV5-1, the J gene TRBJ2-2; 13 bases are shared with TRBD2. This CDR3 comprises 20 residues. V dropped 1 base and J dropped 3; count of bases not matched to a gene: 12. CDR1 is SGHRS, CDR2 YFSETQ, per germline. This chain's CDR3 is CASSLRGLAGTPGDTGELFF. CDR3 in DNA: TGCGCCAGCAGCTTGCGGGGACTAGCGGGGACCCCGGGGGACACCGGGGAGCTGTTTTTT.

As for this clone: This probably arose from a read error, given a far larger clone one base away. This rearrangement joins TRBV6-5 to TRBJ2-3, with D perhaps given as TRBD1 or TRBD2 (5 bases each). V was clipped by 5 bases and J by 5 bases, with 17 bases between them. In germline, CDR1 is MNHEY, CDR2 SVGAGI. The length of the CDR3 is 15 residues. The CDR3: CASSPGMGVRDTQYF. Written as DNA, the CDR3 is TGTGCCAGCAGTCCTGGGATGGGGGTCCGAGATACGCAGTATTTT.

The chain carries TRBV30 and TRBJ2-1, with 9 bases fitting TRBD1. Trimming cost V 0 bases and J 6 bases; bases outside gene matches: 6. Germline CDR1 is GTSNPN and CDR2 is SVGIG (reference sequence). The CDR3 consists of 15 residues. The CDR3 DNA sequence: TGTGCCTGGAGTGTCGGGACAGGGTTTGGCAATGAGCAGTTCTTC. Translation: CAWSVGTGFGNEQFF.

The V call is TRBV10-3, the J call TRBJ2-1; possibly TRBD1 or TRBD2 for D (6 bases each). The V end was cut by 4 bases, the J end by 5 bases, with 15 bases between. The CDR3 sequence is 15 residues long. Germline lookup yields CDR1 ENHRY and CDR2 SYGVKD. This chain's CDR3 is CAISAQGGGNNEQFF. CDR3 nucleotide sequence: TGTGCCATCAGTGCACAGGGAGGAGGGAACAATGAGCAGTTCTTC.

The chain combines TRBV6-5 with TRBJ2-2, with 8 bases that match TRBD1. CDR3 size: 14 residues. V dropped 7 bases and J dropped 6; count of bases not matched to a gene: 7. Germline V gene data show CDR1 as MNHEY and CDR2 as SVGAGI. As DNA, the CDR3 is TGTGCCAGCAAAGGACAGGGTTGGGCCGGGGAGCTGTTTTTT. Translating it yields CASKGQGWAGELFF.

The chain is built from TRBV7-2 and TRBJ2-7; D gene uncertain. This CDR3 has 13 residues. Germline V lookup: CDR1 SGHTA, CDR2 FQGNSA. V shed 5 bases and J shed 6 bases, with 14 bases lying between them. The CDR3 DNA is TGTGCCAGCAGCCCCGGGCCATTCCGCGAGCAGTACTTC. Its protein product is CASSPGPFREQYF.